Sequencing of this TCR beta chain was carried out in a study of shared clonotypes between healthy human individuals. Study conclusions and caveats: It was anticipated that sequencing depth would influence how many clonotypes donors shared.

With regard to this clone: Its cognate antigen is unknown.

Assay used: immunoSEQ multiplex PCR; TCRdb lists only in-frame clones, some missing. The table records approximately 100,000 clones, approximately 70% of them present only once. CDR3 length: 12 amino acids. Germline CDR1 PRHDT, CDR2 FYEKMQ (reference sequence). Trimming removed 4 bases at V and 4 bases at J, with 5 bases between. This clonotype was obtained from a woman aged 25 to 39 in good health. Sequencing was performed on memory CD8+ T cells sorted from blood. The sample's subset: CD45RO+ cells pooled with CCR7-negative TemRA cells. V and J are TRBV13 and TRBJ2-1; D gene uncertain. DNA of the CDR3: TGTGCCAGCAGCTCCCCGTACAATGAGCAGTTCTTC. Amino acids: CASSSPYNEQFF.